The 24 T cell receptor beta chains below all came from one sample that was sequenced in a study of cytomegalovirus exposure and HLA in healthy donors. Sequencing used immunoSEQ multiplex PCR; TCRdb keeps in-frame clones, though not all of them. The sample holds over 200,000 clones, about 92% seen once. The sequenced material came from PBMCs. All receptors come from a woman under 40 in good health and CMV-seronegative.

The chain is built from TRBV20-1 and TRBJ2-1, with D possibly matching TRBD2 (6 bases). The CDR3 totals 11 residues. Germline loops: CDR1 DFQATT, CDR2 SNEGSKA (reference sequence). V dropped 3 bases and J dropped 9 bases, with 9 bases sitting between them. The CDR3 DNA sequence: TGCAGTGCTAGCGGGAGCGGTGAGCAGTTCTTC. Translation: CSASGSGEQFF.

The V call is TRBV7-2, the J call TRBJ2-1; 8 bases align to TRBD2. The CDR3 has 15 residues. The V gene's germline CDR1 is SGHTA and CDR2 FQGNSA. V lost 6 bases and J lost 7; bases outside the gene matches: 11. CDR3 loop: CASSSAGGGWNEQFF. Written as DNA, the CDR3 is TGTGCCAGCAGTTCGGCGGGAGGAGGATGGAATGAGCAGTTCTTC.

This clone came up once. The gene calls are TRBV6-1 and TRBJ2-7; 7 nucleotides match TRBD2. Germline loops: CDR1 MNHNS, CDR2 SASEGT. V shed 0 bases and J 3 bases; nucleotides not matched to a gene: 8. This CDR3 spans 16 amino acids. This CDR3 is CASSEAGGRAFYEQYF. The CDR3 nucleotides are TGTGCCAGCAGTGAAGCTGGGGGGAGGGCCTTCTACGAGCAGTACTTC.

The J gene is TRBJ2-1, the V gene TRBV4-3; 7 positions agree with TRBD1. The CDR3 totals 18 residues. Germline-derived CDR1 and CDR2 are LGHNA and YSLEER. V was clipped by 0 bases and J by 2 bases; unmatched bases: 10. The CDR3 nucleotides are TGCGCCAGCAGCCAAGATTCGACAGGGCTATCCCCCTACAATGAGCAGTTCTTC. It yields the protein CASSQDSTGLSPYNEQFF.

V gene TRBV7-2 combines with J gene TRBJ1-4; D not resolved. Germline-derived CDR1 and CDR2 are SGHTA and FQGNSA. CDR3 length equals 18 residues. V was cut by 1 base and J by 0 bases, with 15 bases left in between. CDR3 nucleotides: TGTGCCAGCAGCTTAGGGGTCTTAGGTTTTGCAACTAATGAAAAACTGTTTTTT. Its protein product is CASSLGVLGFATNEKLFF. Supplemented by reference TRBV7-2 and TRBJ1-4, the full variable domain reads GAGVSQSPSNKVTEKGKDVELRCDPISGHTALYWYRQSLGQGLEFLIYFQGNSAPDKSGLPSDRFSAERTGGSVSTLTIQRTQQEDSAVYLCASSLGVLGFATNEKLFFGSGTQLSVL.

The J gene is TRBJ2-1, the V gene TRBV5-4; 7 nucleotides align to TRBD2. Germline CDR1 and CDR2: SGHNT and YYREEE (reference sequence). J was trimmed by 7 bases and V by 3 bases; bases with no gene match: 7. The CDR3 consists of 14 residues. The CDR3 reads CASSWGGALNEQFF. The CDR3, as DNA: TGTGCCAGCAGCTGGGGAGGGGCATTGAATGAGCAGTTCTTC.

V is TRBV18 and J is TRBJ2-1; D is ambiguous. Between the trimmed V and J ends, which lost 2 bases and 2 bases, there was a span of 4 bases. Germline V gene lookup returns CDR1 KGHSH and CDR2 LQKENI. The CDR3 is 13 residues long. CDR3 protein: CASSPKTYNEQFF. CDR3 sequence (DNA): TGTGCCAGCTCACCAAAAACCTACAATGAGCAGTTCTTC. The variable domain in full, with the rest retrieved from reference TRBV18 and TRBJ2-1, is NAGVMQNPRHLVRRRGQEARLRCSPMKGHSHVYWYRQLPEEGLKFMVYLQKENIIDESGMPKERFSAEFPKEGPSILRIQQVVRGDSAAYFCASSPKTYNEQFFGPGTRLTVL.

The chain is built from TRBV27 and TRBJ2-7, with 12 positions matching TRBD2. The CDR3 length is 15 residues. Germline V gene lookup returns CDR1 MNHEY and CDR2 SMNVEV (reference sequence). J was trimmed by 2 bases and V by 4 bases; bases with no gene match: 3. CDR3: CASSSGLAGTYEQYF. The CDR3 DNA follows: TGTGCCAGCAGTTCCGGACTAGCGGGAACCTACGAGCAGTACTTC.

This chain joins TRBV28 and TRBJ1-2, with 7 nucleotides matching TRBD1. This CDR3 comprises 13 residues. J lost 6 bases, V lost 6 bases, and 7 bases had no gene match. In germline, CDR1 is MDHEN, CDR2 SYDVKM. The CDR3 is CASRRGTEDGYTF. CDR3 sequence (DNA): TGTGCCAGCAGGAGAGGGACAGAAGATGGCTACACCTTC.

The V gene is TRBV28, the J gene TRBJ2-6; TRBD1 or TRBD2 may be the D gene (5 bases each). Germline V gene data show CDR1 as MDHEN and CDR2 as SYDVKM. This CDR3 spans 17 amino acids. V was pared by 4 bases and J by 0 bases, with 13 bases between. CDR3 residues: CASSSGTVSSGANVLTF. Written as DNA, the CDR3 is TGTGCCAGCAGTTCCGGGACGGTTAGCTCTGGGGCCAACGTCCTGACTTTC.

V and J are TRBV18 and TRBJ2-7; D is perhaps TRBD1 (6 bases). The CDR3 has 13 residues. The germline V and J ends were trimmed by 2 bases and 4 bases, with 9 bases remaining between them. The germline V gene has CDR1 KGHSH and CDR2 LQKENI. DNA for the CDR3: TGTGCCAGCTCACCAAATACAGGGTACGAGCAGTACTTC. The encoded protein is CASSPNTGYEQYF.

The chain is built from TRBV28 and TRBJ2-7, with D possibly being TRBD2 (5 bases). The germline V gene has CDR1 MDHEN and CDR2 SYDVKM. The CDR3 extends over 15 amino acids. The V end lost 8 bases, the J end lost 7 bases, and 24 bases lay between the germline ends. The DNA for the CDR3 is TGTGCCAGCTCTTTAGTGTCGGAAACCCGGGGTGAGCAGTACTTC. Its translation: CASSLVSETRGEQYF.

This clone was recorded once. The V and J genes are TRBV2 and TRBJ1-5; 8 bases line up with TRBD1. The J segment lost 4 bases and the V segment lost 7 bases, leaving 9 bases of the junction unmatched. The germline V gene encodes CDR1 SNHLY and CDR2 FYNNEI. This CDR3 is 15 amino acids long. CDR3 loop: CASNRQGRENQPQHF. In DNA form, the CDR3 reads TGTGCCAGCAATAGACAGGGGAGAGAAAATCAGCCCCAGCATTTT.

This chain uses TRBV28 with TRBJ2-1; D possibly corresponds to TRBD1 (7 bases). From germline, CDR1 is MDHEN and CDR2 SYDVKM. This CDR3 has 14 residues. V shed 2 bases and J shed 6 bases, with 11 bases lying between them. The CDR3 sequence is CASSLQGGSNEQFF. CDR3 DNA: TGTGCCAGCAGTTTACAGGGGGGATCCAATGAGCAGTTCTTC.

This clone has only one observation. Here the CDR3 reads CASSQVASSTDTQYF. The CDR3 coding sequence is TGTGCCAGCAGCCAGGTAGCGTCTTCCACAGATACGCAGTATTTT. The chain is built from TRBV6-6 and TRBJ2-3; D perhaps matches TRBD2 (5 bases). Germline assignment: CDR1 MNHNY and CDR2 SVGAGI (reference sequence). The CDR3 covers 15 residues. The V gene lost 6 bases and the J gene lost 2 bases, with 15 bases spanning the gap.

The chain couples TRBV4-3 to TRBJ2-2; 8 nucleotides agree with TRBD2. Germline CDR1 LGHNA, CDR2 YSLEER. This CDR3 comprises 14 residues. Germline trimming cut 2 bases from V and 10 bases from J; bases unmatched to any gene: 6. The CDR3 protein is CASSQPGLGKELFF. The CDR3 DNA follows: TGCGCCAGCAGCCAACCGGGACTAGGCAAGGAGCTGTTTTTT.

The chain employs TRBV4-1 and TRBJ2-1, with D uncertain. The V and J ends lost 2 bases and 6 bases respectively, with 11 bases between them. Germline CDR1 reads MGHRA; CDR2 reads YSYEKL. The CDR3 length is 14 residues. CDR3 loop: CASSQLKSPNEQFF. The DNA of the CDR3 is TGCGCCAGCAGCCAATTGAAGAGTCCCAATGAGCAGTTCTTC.

V usage is TRBV10-3 and J usage is TRBJ2-7; TRBD1 aligns across 7 bases. The CDR3 is made up of 14 amino acids. The ends lost 6 bases at V and 3 bases at J; junction bases unmatched: 8. Germline values: CDR1 ENHRY, CDR2 SYGVKD. CDR3 sequence reads: CAIRQPGQYYEQYF. Here the CDR3 DNA reads TGTGCCATCAGGCAACCGGGACAGTACTACGAGCAGTACTTC.

The V call is TRBV7-6, the J call TRBJ2-7; 7 nucleotides agree with TRBD2. This CDR3 comprises 16 residues. Germline assignment: CDR1 SGHVS and CDR2 FNYEAQ. The J segment lost 2 bases and the V segment lost 5 bases, leaving 12 bases of the junction unmatched. The CDR3 DNA reads as TGTGCCAGCAGCCCCTACTCTAGCGGACCAGCCTACGAGCAGTACTTC. This codes for CASSPYSSGPAYEQYF.

This sequence joins TRBV4-3 and TRBJ2-7, with D unresolved. The germline V gene has CDR1 LGHNA and CDR2 YSLEER. With 4 bases removed from V and 0 bases from J, the gap between germline ends came to 7 bases. The CDR3 has 13 residues. The CDR3 DNA reads as TGCGCCAGCAGCCCCGGCCTCTCCTACGAGCAGTACTTC. It codes for CASSPGLSYEQYF.

The CDR3 region is CASSLTGFGTDTQYF. CDR3 DNA: TGTGCCAGCAGTCTCACAGGGTTTGGCACAGATACGCAGTATTTT. The chain employs TRBV11-2 and TRBJ2-3; D might be TRBD1 (6 bases). The V gene's germline CDR1 is SGHAT and CDR2 FQNNGV. The V and J ends lost 6 bases and 1 base respectively, with 14 bases between them. This CDR3 spans 15 amino acids. Full variable domain (outside the CDR3, taken from reference TRBV11-2 and TRBJ2-3): EAGVAQSPRYKIIEKRQSVAFWCNPISGHATLYWYQQILGQGPKLLIQFQNNGVVDDSQLPKDRFSAERLKGVDSTLKIQPAKLEDSAVYLCASSLTGFGTDTQYFGPGTRLTVL.

This rearrangement joins TRBV9 to TRBJ2-5; 9 nucleotides match TRBD2. The CDR3 spans 15 residues. The ends lost 3 bases at V and 2 bases at J; junction bases unmatched: 5. Germline V gene lookup returns CDR1 SGDLS and CDR2 YYNGEE. CDR3: CASSEREEGQETQYF. The CDR3 nucleotides read TGTGCCAGCAGCGAGCGGGAGGAGGGGCAAGAGACCCAGTACTTC.

J is TRBJ2-7 and V is TRBV28; D unresolved. V lost 7 bases and J 4 bases, leaving 17 bases between the germline ends. Germline V gives CDR1 MDHEN, CDR2 SYDVKM. The length of the CDR3 is 14 residues. The CDR3 DNA sequence: TGTGCCAGCACCCAAGGCGGAACCACTTACGAGCAGTACTTC. This encodes CASTQGGTTYEQYF.

This clone was seen a handful of times. Other DNA sequences within the sample encode an identical CDR3. The chain has TRBV5-1 and TRBJ2-7; D possibly corresponds to TRBD2 (5 bases). Between the trimmed V and J ends, which lost 0 bases and 7 bases, there was a span of 8 bases. The CDR3 covers 12 residues. Looked up from germline, CDR1 is SGHRS and CDR2 is YFSETQ. In nucleotides, the CDR3 is TGCGCCAGCAGCTTGGTCAGAGGGGAGCAGTACTTC. Its protein is CASSLVRGEQYF.